A few counts support the clone carrying this TCR beta chain. The data derive from a study of T-cell reconstitution after alpha-beta-depleted transplantation in children. This CDR3 has 14 residues. Germline V gives CDR1 MNHEY, CDR2 SVGEGT. Trimming shortened V by 2 bases and J by 5 bases, and 10 bases separated the two germline ends. Preparation of the TCRbeta library was carried out with unique molecular identifiers. TCRdb passed the PCR reads through MiXCR, listing each CDR3 protein once. The table records approximately 350,000 distinct CDR3 sequences, 10% of them present only once. This receptor was taken from a human donor who donated a stem cell graft to a child with acute lymphoblastic leukemia. The rearrangement links TRBV6-2 or TRBV6-3 to TRBJ2-1; D is possibly TRBD1 (6 bases). The input for sequencing was PBMCs from the stem cell graft donor, taken from the stem cell graft. CDR3 sequence reads: CASSYQGYHNEQFF. The CDR3 DNA sequence: TGTGCCAGCAGTTACCAGGGGTACCACAATGAGCAGTTCTTC.